These 11 T cell receptor beta chains were sequenced from one sample in a study of T-cell memory formation after mild COVID-19. TCRdb recomputed calls from the 5' RACE reads with MiXCR, one row per CDR3 protein. The sample shows about 240,000 distinct CDR3 sequences, roughly 10% of them seen only once. The source material was PBMCs or a T cell subset sorted from them (not recorded which). All receptors come from a man younger than 35 who had mild COVID-19 (a few samples of this study predate the infection). Cell type and time point are not known.

The CDR3, as DNA: TGTGCCATCAGTTACTCGGCGGAGACTAGCACAGATACGCAGTATTTT. Amino acid sequence: CAISYSAETSTDTQYF. The chain employs TRBV10-3 and TRBJ2-3; D remains unclear. The CDR3 is 16 amino acids. Trimming pared 5 bases from V and 0 bases from J, leaving 15 bases between. Germline-derived CDR1 and CDR2 are ENHRY and SYGVKD.

This clonotype turned up a few times. The chain employs TRBV2 and TRBJ2-5; D is ambiguous. The germline V gene encodes CDR1 SNHLY and CDR2 FYNNEI. This CDR3 has 17 residues. Trimming took off 0 bases at V and 4 bases at J, with 18 bases between the two ends. The CDR3, as DNA: TGTGCCAGCAGTGAAGCTCAGATGGCCCTGGCTGGAGAGACCCAGTACTTC. Its translation is CASSEAQMALAGETQYF.

The rearrangement links TRBV11-3 to TRBJ2-2; D might be TRBD1 (6 bases). CDR3 length: 15 residues. Germline V gene lookup returns CDR1 SGHNT and CDR2 YENEEA. V was clipped by 5 bases and J by 6 bases, with 16 bases between them. The DNA of the CDR3 is TGTGCCAGCAGCCCTCCCCTAGCAGGGGCCGGGGAGCTGTTTTTT. The encoded protein is CASSPPLAGAGELFF.

This clonotype was seen only a few times. The CDR3: CATSDTNSGTLFETQYF. DNA for the CDR3: TGTGCCACCAGTGACACCAATAGCGGGACCCTTTTCGAGACCCAGTACTTC. V is TRBV24-1 and J is TRBJ2-5; the match to TRBD2 covers 8 bases. In germline, CDR1 is KGHDR, CDR2 SFDVKD. The J segment lost 5 bases and the V segment lost 4 bases, leaving 14 bases of the junction unmatched. The CDR3 runs 17 residues.

The chain employs TRBV4-2 and TRBJ1-2; 12 bases agree with TRBD1. V was clipped by 2 bases and J by 7 bases; unmatched bases: 5. CDR1 is LGHNA, CDR2 YNFKEQ, per germline. CDR3 length: 15 residues. The CDR3: CASSQRGQGASGYTF. CDR3 DNA: TGTGCCAGCAGCCAACGGGGACAGGGGGCGAGTGGCTACACCTTC.

V and J are TRBV11-2 and TRBJ2-5; possibly TRBD2 for D (5 bases). The V and J ends lost 4 bases and 0 bases respectively, with 9 bases between them. This CDR3 has 14 amino acids. From germline, CDR1 is SGHAT and CDR2 FQNNGV. CDR3 region: CASSWMRDQETQYF. CDR3 nucleotide sequence: TGTGCCAGCAGCTGGATGAGGGACCAAGAGACCCAGTACTTC.

The rearrangement links TRBV7-9 to TRBJ1-2; D unresolved. The CDR3 totals 17 residues. The germline CDR1 and CDR2 sequences are SEHNR and FQNEAQ (reference sequence). V was clipped by 4 bases and J by 0 bases, with 18 bases between them. The CDR3 coding sequence is TGTGCCAGCAGCTCATTTAGGACTCGGTTAGCTAACTATGGCTACACCTTC. Protein: CASSSFRTRLANYGYTF.

This clonotype was counted a few times. The chain is built from TRBV5-6 and TRBJ2-7, with 8 bases lining up with TRBD1. The V and J ends lost 7 bases and 0 bases, in that order; junction bases with no gene match: 3. The CDR3 is made up of 13 amino acids. Germline V lookup: CDR1 SGHDT, CDR2 YYEEEE. CDR3 region: CASGQGASYEQYV. CDR3 in DNA: TGTGCCAGCGGGCAGGGGGCCTCCTACGAGCAGTACGTC.

This clonotype has at least ten counts. Written as DNA, the CDR3 is TGCGCCAGCAGCTTCGGGCAGGGGACAGATACGCAGTATTTT. Translating it yields CASSFGQGTDTQYF. The gene calls are TRBV5-1 and TRBJ2-3, with a weak D call TRBD1 (6 bases). The CDR3 spans 14 residues. CDR1 and CDR2 from the germline V gene are SGHRS and YFSETQ. V was trimmed by 2 bases and J by 3 bases, leaving 10 bases between them.

This clonotype has ten or more counts. J is TRBJ2-1 and V is TRBV12-3 or TRBV12-4; TRBD1 might be the D (6 bases). The CDR3 sequence is 14 residues long. V lost 3 bases, J lost 5 bases, and 11 bases lay in between. The CDR3 region has the DNA TGTGCCAGCAGTTTGTTCGGGACAAACAATGAGCAGTTCTTC. Residues: CASSLFGTNNEQFF.

The chain combines TRBV5-1 with TRBJ2-5; 10 bases match TRBD1. The CDR3 length is 15 residues. Trimming took 5 bases from V and 6 from J; bases not matched to a gene: 10. Germline V CDR1 and CDR2: SGHRS, YFSETQ. For the CDR3, the DNA is TGCGCCAGCAGGGAAGGCCGACAGGGGGCCAAGACCCAGTACTTC. This gives the protein CASREGRQGAKTQYF.